Presented here are 2 T cell receptor beta chains from one specimen sequenced in a study of PD-1 blockade in mismatch repair-deficient tumors. Generated by immunoSEQ multiplex PCR, the TCRdb table keeps only in-frame clones and is missing some. The sample consists of more than 50,000 clones, around 88% of them appearing once. The sequencing here drew on peripheral blood, taken 52 weeks after starting pembrolizumab. The receptors originated from an adult with mismatch repair-deficient cancer.

The chain recombines TRBV4-1 with TRBJ2-7, with D perhaps TRBD1 or TRBD2 (5 bases each). This CDR3 region has 16 residues. V dropped 0 bases and J dropped 1 base, with 13 bases sitting between them. CDR1 is MGHRA, CDR2 YSYEKL, per germline. The CDR3 loop reads CASSQELPGRSYEQYF. The CDR3 nucleotides are TGCGCCAGCAGCCAAGAGTTGCCGGGACGGTCCTACGAGCAGTACTTC.

V is TRBV4-1 and J is TRBJ2-3; D possibly corresponds to TRBD2 (6 bases). Trimming pared 4 bases from V and 0 bases from J, leaving 14 bases between. Germline V gives CDR1 MGHRA, CDR2 YSYEKL. CDR3 length: 16 residues. The DNA for the CDR3 is TGCGCCAGCAGCCGCCAGCGGGCGAGGAGCACAGATACGCAGTATTTT. Translation: CASSRQRARSTDTQYF.